This T cell receptor beta chain was sequenced for a study of human T cells and chemical hapten exposure. Overall study: A patient group, mainly female, showed alopecia areata, totalis or universalis. General study results and limits: Unchanged with DPC sensitization were TCRs above 1 in 1000 frequency.

This clonotype has only a few counts. Antigen specificity is unknown. Time point described: patch test 3, about 24 weeks after DPC sensitization. Described treatment: therapeutic diphenylcyclopropenone sensitization with weekly scalp DPC. A single record per CDR3 protein comes from TCRdb applying MiXCR to the RACE reads. Found here are more than 100,000 distinct CDR3 sequences, over 9% of them singletons; the top ten hold 2.4%. The CDR3 contains 12 residues. Per germline, CDR1 MDHEN and CDR2 SYDVKM. V was trimmed by 8 bases and J by 6 bases, leaving 12 bases between them. The chain is built from TRBV28 and TRBJ2-3; D gene uncertain. The sequencing used whole blood, collected in connection with sensitization to the hapten diphenylcyclopropenone (DPC). The receptor's source is a woman aged 45-59 years with alopecia areata. Some clones in this sample may be carry-over from other donors' samples. The CDR3 is CASRTFPDTQYF. CDR3 DNA: TGTGCCAGCCGAACATTTCCGGATACGCAGTATTTT.